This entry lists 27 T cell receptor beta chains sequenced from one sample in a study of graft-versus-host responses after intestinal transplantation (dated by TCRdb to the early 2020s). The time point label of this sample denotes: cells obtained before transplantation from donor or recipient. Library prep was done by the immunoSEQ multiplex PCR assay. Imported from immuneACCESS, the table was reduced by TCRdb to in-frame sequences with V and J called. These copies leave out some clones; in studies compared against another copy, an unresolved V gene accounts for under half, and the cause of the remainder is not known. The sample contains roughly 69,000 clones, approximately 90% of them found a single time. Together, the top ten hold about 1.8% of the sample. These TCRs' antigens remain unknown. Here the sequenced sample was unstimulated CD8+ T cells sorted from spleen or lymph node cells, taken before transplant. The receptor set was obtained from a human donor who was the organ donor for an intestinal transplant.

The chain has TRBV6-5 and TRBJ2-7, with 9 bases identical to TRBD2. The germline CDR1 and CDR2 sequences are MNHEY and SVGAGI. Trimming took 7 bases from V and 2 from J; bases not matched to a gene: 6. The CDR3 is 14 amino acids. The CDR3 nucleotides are TGTGCCAGCAAATACTTAGCGGGAGCCTACGAGCAGTACTTC. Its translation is CASKYLAGAYEQYF.

CDR3 amino acids: CASTPGPGGETQYF. The DNA for the CDR3 is TGTGCCAGCACCCCCGGCCCCGGGGGGGAGACCCAGTACTTC. The V call is TRBV9, the J call TRBJ2-5, with TRBD2 matching 7 bases. V was pared by 6 bases and J by 5 bases, with 10 bases of the junction left unmatched. The CDR3 sequence is 14 residues long. Germline V gives CDR1 SGDLS, CDR2 YYNGEE.

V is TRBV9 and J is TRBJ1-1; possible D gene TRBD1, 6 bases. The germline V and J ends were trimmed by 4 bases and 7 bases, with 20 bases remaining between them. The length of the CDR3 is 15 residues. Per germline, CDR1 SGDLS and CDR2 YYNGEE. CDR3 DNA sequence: TGTGCCAGCAGCCTATCCGGGGGGGCGATGAGTGAAGCTTTCTTT. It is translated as CASSLSGGAMSEAFF. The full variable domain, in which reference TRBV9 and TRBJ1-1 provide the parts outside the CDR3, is DSGVTQTPKHLITATGQRVTLRCSPRSGDLSVYWYQQSLDQGLQFLIQYYNGEERAKGNILERFSAQQFPDLHSELNLSSLELGDSALYFCASSLSGGAMSEAFFGQGTRLTVV.

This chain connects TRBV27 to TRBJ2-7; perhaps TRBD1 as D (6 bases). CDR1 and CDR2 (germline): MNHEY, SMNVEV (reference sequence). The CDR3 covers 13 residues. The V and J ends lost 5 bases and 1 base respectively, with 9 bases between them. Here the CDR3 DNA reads TGTGCCAGCAGTCTTGGACAGTCCTACGAGCAGTACTTC. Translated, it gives CASSLGQSYEQYF.

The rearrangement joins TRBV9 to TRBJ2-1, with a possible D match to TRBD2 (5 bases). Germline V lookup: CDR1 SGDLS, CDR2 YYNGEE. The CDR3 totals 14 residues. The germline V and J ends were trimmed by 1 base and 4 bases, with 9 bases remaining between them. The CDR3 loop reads CASSVSSAYNEQFF. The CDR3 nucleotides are TGTGCCAGCAGCGTAAGTAGCGCGTACAATGAGCAGTTCTTC.

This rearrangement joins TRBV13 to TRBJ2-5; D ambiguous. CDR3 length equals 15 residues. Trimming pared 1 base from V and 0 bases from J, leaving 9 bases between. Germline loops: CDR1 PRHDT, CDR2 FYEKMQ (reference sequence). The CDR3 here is CASSLELEYQETQYF. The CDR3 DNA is TGTGCCAGCAGCTTAGAGTTGGAGTACCAAGAGACCCAGTACTTC.

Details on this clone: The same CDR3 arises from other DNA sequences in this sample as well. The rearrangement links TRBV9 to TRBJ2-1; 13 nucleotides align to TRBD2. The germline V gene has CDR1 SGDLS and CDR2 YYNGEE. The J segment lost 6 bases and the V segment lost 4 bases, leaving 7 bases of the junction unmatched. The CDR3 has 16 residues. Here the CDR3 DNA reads TGTGCCAGCAGCATAGGACTAGCGGGAGCTCCCAATGAGCAGTTCTTC. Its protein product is CASSIGLAGAPNEQFF.

CDR3 protein: CASSFGGRTEAFF. In nucleotides, the CDR3 is TGTGCCAGCAGTTTCGGGGGAAGGACTGAAGCTTTCTTT. This sequence joins TRBV28 and TRBJ1-1; possible D gene TRBD1, 5 bases. Germline loops: CDR1 MDHEN, CDR2 SYDVKM. The CDR3 runs 13 residues. Trimming removed 3 bases from V and 5 bases from J, with 10 bases in between.

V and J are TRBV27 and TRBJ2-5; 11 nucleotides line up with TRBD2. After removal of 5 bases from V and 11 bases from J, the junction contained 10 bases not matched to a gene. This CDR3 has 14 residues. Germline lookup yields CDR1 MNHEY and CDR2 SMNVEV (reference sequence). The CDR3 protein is CASSIAGGPYVQYF. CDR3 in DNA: TGTGCCAGCAGTATAGCGGGAGGGCCATACGTGCAGTACTTC.

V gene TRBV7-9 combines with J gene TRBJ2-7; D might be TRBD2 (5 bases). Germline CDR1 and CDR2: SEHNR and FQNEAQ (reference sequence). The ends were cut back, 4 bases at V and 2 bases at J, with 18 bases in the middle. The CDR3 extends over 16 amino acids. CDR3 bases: TGTGCCAGCAGCTGGCCTTTTAGGAGGAGCGCCTACGAGCAGTACTTC. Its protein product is CASSWPFRRSAYEQYF.

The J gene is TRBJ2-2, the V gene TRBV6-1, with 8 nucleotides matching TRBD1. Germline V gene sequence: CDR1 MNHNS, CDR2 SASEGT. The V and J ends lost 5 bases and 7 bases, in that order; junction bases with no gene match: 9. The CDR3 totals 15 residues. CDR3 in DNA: TGTGCCAGCAGTACTGGACAGGGTGGAGGCGGGGAGCTGTTTTTT. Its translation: CASSTGQGGGGELFF.

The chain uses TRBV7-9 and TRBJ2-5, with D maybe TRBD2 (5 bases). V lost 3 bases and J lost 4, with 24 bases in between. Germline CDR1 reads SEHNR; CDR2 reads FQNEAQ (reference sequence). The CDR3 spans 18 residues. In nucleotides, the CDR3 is TGTGCCAGCAGCTTTTTCCCCCCGGAGGAGTCAGTCCTAGAGACCCAGTACTTC. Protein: CASSFFPPEESVLETQYF.

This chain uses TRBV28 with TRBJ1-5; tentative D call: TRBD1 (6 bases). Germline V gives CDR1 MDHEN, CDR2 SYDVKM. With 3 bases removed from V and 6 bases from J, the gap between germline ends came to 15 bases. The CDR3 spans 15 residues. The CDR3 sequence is CASSFQRDTTQPQHF. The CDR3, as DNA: TGTGCCAGCAGTTTCCAACGGGACACCACTCAGCCCCAGCATTTT.

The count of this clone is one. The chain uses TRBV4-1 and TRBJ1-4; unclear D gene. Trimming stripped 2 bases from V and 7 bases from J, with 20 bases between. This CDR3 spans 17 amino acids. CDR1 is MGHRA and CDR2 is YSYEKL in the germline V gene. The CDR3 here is CASSQRAVGRVAEKLFF. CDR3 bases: TGCGCCAGCAGCCAAAGGGCGGTCGGGCGGGTAGCTGAAAAACTGTTTTTT.

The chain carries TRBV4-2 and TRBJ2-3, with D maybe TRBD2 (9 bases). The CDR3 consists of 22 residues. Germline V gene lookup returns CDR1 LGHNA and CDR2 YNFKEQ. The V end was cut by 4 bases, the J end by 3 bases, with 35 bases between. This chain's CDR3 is CASSLQDRALVWREGLTDTQYF. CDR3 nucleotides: TGTGCCAGCAGCCTACAGGACAGGGCCCTTGTTTGGCGGGAGGGCCTTACAGATACGCAGTATTTT.

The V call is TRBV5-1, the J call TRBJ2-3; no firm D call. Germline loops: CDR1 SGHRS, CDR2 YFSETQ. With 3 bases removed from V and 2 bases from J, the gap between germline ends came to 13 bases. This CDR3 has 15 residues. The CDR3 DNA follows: TGCGCCAGCAGCTCACCGTATGAGGACACAGATACGCAGTATTTT. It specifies CASSSPYEDTDTQYF.

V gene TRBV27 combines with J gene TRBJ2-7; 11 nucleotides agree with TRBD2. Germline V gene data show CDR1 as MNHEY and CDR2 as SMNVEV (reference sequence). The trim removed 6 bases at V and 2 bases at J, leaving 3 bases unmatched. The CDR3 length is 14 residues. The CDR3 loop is CASRRTSGPYEQYF. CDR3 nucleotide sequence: TGTGCCAGCAGGCGGACTAGCGGGCCCTACGAGCAGTACTTC.

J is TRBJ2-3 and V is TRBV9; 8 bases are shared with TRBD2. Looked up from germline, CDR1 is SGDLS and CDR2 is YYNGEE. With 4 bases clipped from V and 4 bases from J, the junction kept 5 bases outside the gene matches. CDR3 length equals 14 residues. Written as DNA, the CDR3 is TGTGCCAGCAGCCCACCGGGGGGGGCAGATACGCAGTATTTT. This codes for CASSPPGGADTQYF. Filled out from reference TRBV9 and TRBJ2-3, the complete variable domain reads DSGVTQTPKHLITATGQRVTLRCSPRSGDLSVYWYQQSLDQGLQFLIQYYNGEERAKGNILERFSAQQFPDLHSELNLSSLELGDSALYFCASSPPGGADTQYFGPGTRLTVL.

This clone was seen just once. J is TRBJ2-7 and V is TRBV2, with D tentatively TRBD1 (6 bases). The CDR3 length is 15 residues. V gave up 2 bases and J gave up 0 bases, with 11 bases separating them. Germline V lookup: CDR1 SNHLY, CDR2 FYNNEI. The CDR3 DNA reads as TGTGCCAGCAGTGAACAACAGGGAATCTCCTACGAGCAGTACTTC. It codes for CASSEQQGISYEQYF. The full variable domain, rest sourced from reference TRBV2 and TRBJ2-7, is EPEVTQTPSHQVTQMGQEVILRCVPISNHLYFYWYRQILGQKVEFLVSFYNNEISEKSEIFDDQFSVERPDGSNFTLKIRSTKLEDSAMYFCASSEQQGISYEQYFGPGTRLTVT.

DNA of the CDR3: TGTGCCAGCAGCCCGAATCCGGGACTAGCGGTTCCTTACAATGAGCAGTTCTTC. As protein: CASSPNPGLAVPYNEQFF. The genes are TRBV7-2 and TRBJ2-1, with 11 bases matching TRBD2. The CDR3 sequence is 18 residues long. Losses at the gene ends were 5 bases for V and 4 bases for J; bases not matched to a gene: 13. CDR1 and CDR2 from the germline V gene are SGHTA and FQGNSA.

The CDR3 region is CSVDFSSSSTDTQYF. Written as DNA, the CDR3 is TGCAGCGTTGACTTTTCGAGTTCTAGCACAGATACGCAGTATTTT. V gene TRBV29-1 combines with J gene TRBJ2-3; no clear D gene. From germline, CDR1 is SQVTM and CDR2 ANQGSEA. The CDR3 length is 15 residues. Trimming shortened V by 3 bases and J by 0 bases, and 13 bases separated the two germline ends.

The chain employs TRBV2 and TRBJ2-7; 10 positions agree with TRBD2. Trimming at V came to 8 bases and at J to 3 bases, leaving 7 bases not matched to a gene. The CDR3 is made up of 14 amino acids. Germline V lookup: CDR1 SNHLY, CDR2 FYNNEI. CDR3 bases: TGTGCCAGCCGGACTAGCGGCTCCTACTACGAGCAGTACTTC. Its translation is CASRTSGSYYEQYF.

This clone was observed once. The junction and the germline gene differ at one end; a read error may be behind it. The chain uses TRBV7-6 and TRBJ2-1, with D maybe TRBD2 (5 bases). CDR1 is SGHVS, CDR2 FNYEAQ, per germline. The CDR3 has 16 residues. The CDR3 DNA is TGTGCCAGCAGTTTAGGAGTAGCGCCCCGGAGCCATGAGCAGTTCTTC. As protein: CASSLGVAPRSHEQFF.

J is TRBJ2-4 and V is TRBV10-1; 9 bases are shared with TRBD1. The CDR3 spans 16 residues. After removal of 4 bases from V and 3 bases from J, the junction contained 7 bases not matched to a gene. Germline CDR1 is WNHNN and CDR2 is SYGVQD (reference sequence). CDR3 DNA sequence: TGCGCCAGCAGTGGCACAGGGGGCTATGACAAAAACATTCAGTACTTC. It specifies CASSGTGGYDKNIQYF.

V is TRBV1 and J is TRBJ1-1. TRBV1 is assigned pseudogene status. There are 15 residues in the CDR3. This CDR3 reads CTSSHETSPGGGAFF. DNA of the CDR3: TGCACCAGCAGCCACGAAACCTCACCCGGTGGAGGAGCTTTCTTT.

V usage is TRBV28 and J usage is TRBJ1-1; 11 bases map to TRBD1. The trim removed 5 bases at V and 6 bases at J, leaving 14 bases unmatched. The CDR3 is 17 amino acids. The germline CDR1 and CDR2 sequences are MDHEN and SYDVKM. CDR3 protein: CASSPYRTGGAESEAFF. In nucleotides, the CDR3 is TGTGCCAGCAGTCCCTACCGGACAGGGGGCGCGGAATCTGAAGCTTTCTTT. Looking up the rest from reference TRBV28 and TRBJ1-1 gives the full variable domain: DVKVTQSSRYLVKRTGEKVFLECVQDMDHENMFWYRQDPGLGLRLIYFSYDVKMKEKGDIPEGYSVSREKKERFSLILESASTNQTSMYLCASSPYRTGGAESEAFFGQGTRLTVV.

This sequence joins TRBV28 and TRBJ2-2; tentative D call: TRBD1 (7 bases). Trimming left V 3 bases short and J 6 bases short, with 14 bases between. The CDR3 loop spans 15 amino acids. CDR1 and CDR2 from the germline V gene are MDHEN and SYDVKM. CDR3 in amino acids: CASSFRGQRAGELFF. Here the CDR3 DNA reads TGTGCCAGCAGTTTTCGGGGACAGCGGGCCGGGGAGCTGTTTTTT.